The rows below give T cell receptor beta chains drawn from one sample of a study of glioma-infiltrating T cells after dendritic cell vaccination. Sequencing was performed with immunoSEQ multiplex PCR; in TCRdb, only in-frame clones are kept and a portion is missing. The data contain tens of thousands of clones, roughly four fifths of them singletons. Specimen: blood, collected after dendritic cell vaccination. The origin of the receptors is a human donor with glioblastoma. Both conserved end residues are part of each CDR3. D genes are given only for firm matches. Rows may omit the clone size; those that give it use once, few, many or a size class.

D gene	clone size	V gene	J gene	CDR3 DNA	CDR3 protein
.	.	TRBV6-1	TRBJ1-1	TGTGCCGCCTCATGGGTACGGGGAGTGGGCACTGAAGCTTTCTTT	CAASWVRGVGTEAFF
.	.	TRBV2	TRBJ1-2	TGTGCCAGCACTATCCTCGACAGCGGCTACACCTTC	CASTILDSGYTF
.	.	TRBV9	TRBJ1-6	TGTGCCAGCAGCCTCAGCGGAGACTATAATTCACCCCTCCACTTT	CASSLSGDYNSPLHF
TRBD2	few	TRBV19	TRBJ2-1	TGTGCCAGTAGTATTATAGCGGGGGGGCCGGGCAATGAGCAGTTCTTC	CASSIIAGGPGNEQFF
.	.	TRBV9	TRBJ1-4	TGTGCCAGCAGCGTAGCTGCAACTAATGAAAAACTGTTTTTT	CASSVAATNEKLFF
.	.	TRBV6-6	TRBJ1-5	TGTGCCAGCAGTTTGGAGGGGTATAGCAATCAGCCCCAGCATTTT	CASSLEGYSNQPQHF
.	once	TRBV27	TRBJ1-1	TGTGCCAGCAGTTTATTCCGGGAAAACACTGAAGCTTTCTTT	CASSLFRENTEAFF
TRBD2	.	TRBV30	TRBJ2-1	TGTGCCGGGTGGACTAGCGGGGGATATGAGCAGTTCTTC	CAGWTSGGYEQFF
.	.	TRBV2	TRBJ2-5	TGTGCCAGCACGGGAGACCAAGAGACCCAGTACTTC	CASTGDQETQYF
.	few	TRBV6-6	TRBJ1-1	TGTGCCACCACCCCCAGGCGACCTGAAGCTTTCTTT	CATTPRRPEAFF
TRBD2	.	TRBV7-8	TRBJ2-5	TGTGCCAGCAGTTGGACTAGCGCCCAAGAGACCCAGTACTTC	CASSWTSAQETQYF
TRBD1	.	TRBV7-2	TRBJ1-5	TGTGCCAGCAGCTTAGACAGGGGTAGCAATCAGCCCCAGCATTTT	CASSLDRGSNQPQHF
TRBD1	.	TRBV28	TRBJ2-2	TGTGCCAGCAGTTTATGGGGGGACAGGAAAGGGGCCGGGGAGCTGTTTTTT	CASSLWGDRKGAGELFF
.	.	TRBV6-1	TRBJ1-5	TGTGCCAGCGGGTCCCGGGACTTTGATCAGCCCCAGCATTTT	CASGSRDFDQPQHF
.	once	TRBV11-1	TRBJ2-3	TGTGCCAGCAGCTTCTCGCAGGGTGTGGATACGCAGTATTTT	CASSFSQGVDTQYF
.	.	TRBV5-1	TRBJ2-7	TGCGCCAGCAGCTCCGGGACGGGGGACCTGAGGGAGCAGTACTTC	CASSSGTGDLREQYF
.	.	TRBV5-8	TRBJ2-3	TGTGCCAGCAGCCCCGAGAGGAGCACAGATACGCAGTATTTT	CASSPERSTDTQYF
.	.	TRBV12-5	TRBJ1-1	TGTGCTAGTGGTTCCCGGGTCGGCGGTGACACTGAAGCTTTCTTT	CASGSRVGGDTEAFF
.	.	TRBV4-3	TRBJ1-2	TGCGCCAGCAGCCAAGTAAGAGCTAACTATGGCTACACCTTC	CASSQVRANYGYTF
.	.	TRBV30	TRBJ2-2	TGTGCCTGGAGGGGCTGGACCGAGGGGGCCGGGGAGCTGTTTTTT	CAWRGWTEGAGELFF
TRBD1	.	TRBV7-9	TRBJ2-7	TGTGCCAGCAGCTTAAGGGGGCTTAGCTCCTACGAGCAGTACTTC	CASSLRGLSSYEQYF
TRBD1	.	TRBV10-3	TRBJ1-1	TGTGCCACGGGACAGCCGAACACTGAAGCTTTCTTT	CATGQPNTEAFF
TRBD1	.	TRBV10-3	TRBJ1-1	TGTGCCATCAGTGAGAGAGGATCAGGGACAGGGAGAATGAACACTGAAGCTTTCTTT	CAISERGSGTGRMNTEAFF
.	.	TRBV12-5	TRBJ1-5	TGTGCTAGTGCCCGCGGGGGGGCCGGGCATCAGCCCCAGCATTTT	CASARGGAGHQPQHF
TRBD1	.	TRBV9	TRBJ1-4	TGTGCCAGCAGCGTAGCCGAGGGGGCGGCTAATGAAAAACTGTTTTTT	CASSVAEGAANEKLFF
TRBD1	once	TRBV6-1	TRBJ1-3	TGTGCCAGCAGTGTGGGCAGGGGGAATGGAAACACCATATATTTT	CASSVGRGNGNTIYF
TRBD1	few	TRBV6-5	TRBJ1-1	TGTGCCAGCAGTGCCACAGGGGGTTCTTCAGCTTTCTTT	CASSATGGSSAFF
.	once	TRBV4-1	TRBJ2-1	TGCGCCAGCAGCCAAGTGTCTAGTCGGAATGAGCAGTTCTTC	CASSQVSSRNEQFF
TRBD1	.	TRBV7-6	TRBJ1-3	TGTGCCAGCAGCATGGGACAGGTCATCTCTGGAAACACCATATATTTT	CASSMGQVISGNTIYF
TRBD1	few	TRBV2	TRBJ2-7	TGTGCCAGCACCTTCCGGACAGGGCAACCCTACGAGCAGTACTTC	CASTFRTGQPYEQYF
TRBD2	.	TRBV5-6	TRBJ2-1	TGTGCCAGCAGCTTGGTCGCGGGGGGCAAGTACAATGAGCAGTTCTTC	CASSLVAGGKYNEQFF
TRBD1	.	TRBV30	TRBJ1-6	TGTGCCTGGAGCCAGGGGGCTAGTTCACCCCTCCACTTT	CAWSQGASSPLHF
TRBD1	.	TRBV5-1	TRBJ1-5	TGCGCCAGCAGAATCGACAGGGATCAGCCCCAGCATTTT	CASRIDRDQPQHF
TRBD2	.	TRBV2	TRBJ2-2	TGTGCCAGCACAAGACTAGCTAACACCGGGGAGCTGTTTTTT	CASTRLANTGELFF
TRBD1	.	TRBV7-2	TRBJ2-7	TGTGCCAGCAGCCCCCGGGACAGGGACTCCTACGAGCAGTACTTC	CASSPRDRDSYEQYF
.	.	TRBV15	TRBJ2-5	TGTGCCACCAGCCGAGGGGCCAAAGAGACCCAGTACTTC	CATSRGAKETQYF
.	.	TRBV2	TRBJ2-3	TGTGCCAGCAGTGAACTGGGGGCGGCAGATACGCAGTATTTT	CASSELGAADTQYF
.	.	TRBV27	TRBJ1-5	TGTGCCAGCAGTTTACAGGGGAATCAGCCCCAGCATTTT	CASSLQGNQPQHF
.	.	TRBV14	TRBJ2-3	TGTGCCAGCAGCCAAGGTCTAACAGATACGCAGTATTTT	CASSQGLTDTQYF
TRBD1	.	TRBV6-5	TRBJ2-3	TGTGCCAGCAGTTACGGTTTACAGGGGGCCGGAGATACGCAGTATTTT	CASSYGLQGAGDTQYF
.	.	TRBV19	TRBJ2-7	TGTGCCAGTAGTGCCGGGGACACTTCCTACGAGCAGTACTTC	CASSAGDTSYEQYF
.	few	TRBV5-1	TRBJ1-6	TGCGCCAGCAGCATGGGGACGGAGGATAATTCACCCCTCCACTTT	CASSMGTEDNSPLHF
TRBD2	.	TRBV5-1	TRBJ2-1	TGCGCCAGCAGCTTAGGGACTAGCGGGGGGGCAAATGAGCAGTTCTTC	CASSLGTSGGANEQFF
.	.	TRBV21-1	TRBJ2-1	TGTGCCAGCACAACAGGGCATTGGCCCTACAATGAGCAGTTCTTC	CASTTGHWPYNEQFF
TRBD1	.	TRBV5-4	TRBJ1-2	TGTGCCAGCAGTTACGACCCGGGACAGGTGAACTATGGCTACACCTTC	CASSYDPGQVNYGYTF
.	.	TRBV7-3	TRBJ1-6	TGTGCCAGCAGCCCGGACACCTCCTATAATTCACCCCTCCACTTT	CASSPDTSYNSPLHF
TRBD1	.	TRBV5-4	TRBJ2-2	TGTGCCAGCAGCTCGAGCCGGGACAGGGAGACCGGGGAGCTGTTTTTT	CASSSSRDRETGELFF
.	.	TRBV2	TRBJ2-5	TGTGCCAGCAGTCCAGGACAGCGTCAAATATTAGAGACCCAGTACTTC	CASSPGQRQILETQYF
.	once	TRBV29-1	TRBJ2-5	TGCAGCGTTGAAGGCTGGGCAGGGGGGATGGAGACCCAGTACTTC	CSVEGWAGGMETQYF